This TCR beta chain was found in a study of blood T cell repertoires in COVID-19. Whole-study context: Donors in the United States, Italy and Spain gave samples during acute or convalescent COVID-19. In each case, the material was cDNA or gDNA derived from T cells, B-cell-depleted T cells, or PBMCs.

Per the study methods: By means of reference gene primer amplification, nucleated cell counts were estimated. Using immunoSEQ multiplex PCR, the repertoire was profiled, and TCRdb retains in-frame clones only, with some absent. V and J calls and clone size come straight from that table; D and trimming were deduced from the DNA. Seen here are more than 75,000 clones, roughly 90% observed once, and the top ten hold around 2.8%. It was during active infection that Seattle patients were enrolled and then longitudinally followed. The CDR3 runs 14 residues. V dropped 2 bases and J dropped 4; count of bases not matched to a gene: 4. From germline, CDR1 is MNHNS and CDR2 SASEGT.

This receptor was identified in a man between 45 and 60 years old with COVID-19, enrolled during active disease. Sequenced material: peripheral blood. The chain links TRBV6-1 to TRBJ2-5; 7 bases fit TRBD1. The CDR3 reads CASSERGRGETQYF. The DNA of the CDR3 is TGTGCCAGCAGTGAAAGGGGGCGAGGAGAGACCCAGTACTTC.